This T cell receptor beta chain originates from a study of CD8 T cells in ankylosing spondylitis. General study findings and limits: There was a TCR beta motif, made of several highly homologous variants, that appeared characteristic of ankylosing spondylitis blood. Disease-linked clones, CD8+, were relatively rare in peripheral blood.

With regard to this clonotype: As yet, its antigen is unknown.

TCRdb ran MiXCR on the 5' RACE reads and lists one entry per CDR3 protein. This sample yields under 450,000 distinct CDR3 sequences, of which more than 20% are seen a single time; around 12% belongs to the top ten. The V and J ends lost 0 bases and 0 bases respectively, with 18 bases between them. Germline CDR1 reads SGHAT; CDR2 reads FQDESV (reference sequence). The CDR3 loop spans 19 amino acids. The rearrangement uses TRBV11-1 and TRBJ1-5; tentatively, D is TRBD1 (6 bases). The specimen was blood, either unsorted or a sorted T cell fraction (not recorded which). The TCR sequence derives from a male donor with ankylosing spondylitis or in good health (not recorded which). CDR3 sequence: CASSLAYRVHAHSNQPQHF. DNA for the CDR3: TGTGCCAGCAGCTTAGCGTACAGGGTCCACGCCCATAGCAATCAGCCCCAGCATTTT. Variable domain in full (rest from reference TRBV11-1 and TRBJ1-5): EAEVAQSPRYKITEKSQAVAFWCDPISGHATLYWYRQILGQGPELLVQFQDESVVDDSQLPKDRFSAERLKGVDSTLKIQPAELGDSAMYLCASSLAYRVHAHSNQPQHFGDGTRLSIL.